The T cell receptor (beta chain) described here comes from a study of cytomegalovirus exposure and HLA in healthy donors. Regarding the study as a whole: It was taken for granted in presence/absence analyses that sequencing depth across donors was roughly uniform. Being productive about 90% or about 30% of the time was typical of most TCR beta V segments in an earlier analysis.

The CDR3 totals 14 residues. Per the germline V gene, CDR1 is LGHNT and CDR2 is FRNRAP. The V and J ends lost 3 bases and 0 bases respectively, with 8 bases between them. The PCR employed 60 Vbeta primers together with 13 Jbeta primers. Generated by immunoSEQ multiplex PCR, the TCRdb table keeps only in-frame clones and is missing some. The sample has some 110,000 clones, 60% to 80% seen once; the top ten hold 2.5%. A single count supports this clone. What it binds is not known. This clonotype originated in a man in his forties in good health and CMV-seronegative. The chain employs TRBV12-5 and TRBJ1-2; D not resolved. What was sequenced was PBMCs. The CDR3 DNA reads TGTGCTAGTGGTTTATCAGGCGCTAACTATGGCTACACCTTC. Its translation: CASGLSGANYGYTF. The variable domain in full, with the rest retrieved from reference TRBV12-5 and TRBJ1-2, is DARVTQTPRHKVTEMGQEVTMRCQPILGHNTVFWYRQTMMQGLELLAYFRNRAPLDDSGMPKDRFSAEMPDATLATLKIQPSEPRDSAVYFCASGLSGANYGYTFGSGTRLTVV.